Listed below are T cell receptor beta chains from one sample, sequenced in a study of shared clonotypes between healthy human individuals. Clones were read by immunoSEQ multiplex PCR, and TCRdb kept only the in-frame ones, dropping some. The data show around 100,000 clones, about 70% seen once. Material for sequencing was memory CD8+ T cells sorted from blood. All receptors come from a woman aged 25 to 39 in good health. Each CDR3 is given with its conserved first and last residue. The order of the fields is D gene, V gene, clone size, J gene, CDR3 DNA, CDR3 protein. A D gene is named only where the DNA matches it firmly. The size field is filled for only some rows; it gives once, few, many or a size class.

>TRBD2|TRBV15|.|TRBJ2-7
TGTGCCACCAGCAGGGCAGAGGGAGGGCCGTGCTACGAGCAGTACTTC
CATSRAEGGPCYEQYF
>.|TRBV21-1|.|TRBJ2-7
TGTGCCAGCAGCAACACGGCAGGGGAGGAATACGAGCAGTACTTC
CASSNTAGEEYEQYF
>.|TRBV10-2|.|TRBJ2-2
TGCGCCAGCAGTGGGGGGGAGCTGTTTTTT
CASSGGELFF
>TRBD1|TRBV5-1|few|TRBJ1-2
TGCGCCAGCAGCACTTGGACAGGTGAAGCTAACTATGGCTACACCTTC
CASSTWTGEANYGYTF
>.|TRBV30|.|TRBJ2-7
TGTGCCTGGAGTTCGGGGCCCTACGAGCAGTACTTC
CAWSSGPYEQYF
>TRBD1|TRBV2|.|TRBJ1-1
TGTGCCACGGAAGACAGGGGACAAGGTAACACTGAAGCTTTCTTT
CATEDRGQGNTEAFF
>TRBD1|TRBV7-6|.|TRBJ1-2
TGTGCCAGCAGCTTAGGAGAGGCAGGGGGCCGGGGCTACACCTTC
CASSLGEAGGRGYTF
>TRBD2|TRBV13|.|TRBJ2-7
TGTGCCAGCAGCTTAGGTACGTCGGAGGCTAGCGGAACCTACGAGCAGTACTTC
CASSLGTSEASGTYEQYF
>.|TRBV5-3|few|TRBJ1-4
TGTGCCAGAAGCCTACCGGGGAGACTGTTTTTT
CARSLPGRLFF
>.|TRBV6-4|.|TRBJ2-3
TGTGCCAGCAGTGACTCTCAGGGGAACACAGATACGCAGTATTTT
CASSDSQGNTDTQYF
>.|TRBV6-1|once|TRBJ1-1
TGTGCCAGCAGTGAATTAGGGCAGCGGAACACTGAAGCTTTCTTT
CASSELGQRNTEAFF
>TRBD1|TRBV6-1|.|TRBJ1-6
TGTGCCAGCAGTGTCGGACAGGAGAATTCACCCCTCCACTTT
CASSVGQENSPLHF
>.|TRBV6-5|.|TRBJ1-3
TGTGCCAGCAGCCCAACAGGGTTCGGAAACACCATATATTTT
CASSPTGFGNTIYF
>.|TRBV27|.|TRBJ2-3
TGTGCCAGCAGAGGGCTAAAGGAGAATACGCAGTATTTT
CASRGLKENTQYF
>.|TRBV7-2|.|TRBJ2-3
TGTGCCAGCAGCTTCGTTAGCACAGATACGCAGTATTTT
CASSFVSTDTQYF
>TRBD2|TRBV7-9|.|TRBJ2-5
TGTGCCAGCAGCCAGCTAGCGGTCCAAGAGACCCAGTACTTC
CASSQLAVQETQYF
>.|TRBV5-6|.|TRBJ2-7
TGTGCCAGCAGCTTGGACAGTGAGATCGAGCAGTACTTC
CASSLDSEIEQYF
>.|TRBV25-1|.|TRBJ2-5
TGTGCCAGCAGTGAACCGGGACCAAGCCAAGAGACCCAGTACTTC
CASSEPGPSQETQYF
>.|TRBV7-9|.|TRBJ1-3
TGTGCCAGCAGCAGCCGGTACAGGGTCCCCGGGATCCCCATATATTTT
CASSSRYRVPGIPIYF
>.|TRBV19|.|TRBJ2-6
TGTGCCAGTAGTATTGGGGTCGGGGCCTCTGGGGCCAACGTCCTGACTTTC
CASSIGVGASGANVLTF
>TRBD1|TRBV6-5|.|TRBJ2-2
TGTGCCAGCGGATACAGGGGTTTGAACACCGGGGAGCTGTTTTTT
CASGYRGLNTGELFF
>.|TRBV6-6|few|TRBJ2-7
TGTGCCAGCAGTTACGAGACACACGAAAGGTCTTACGAGCAGTACTTC
CASSYETHERSYEQYF
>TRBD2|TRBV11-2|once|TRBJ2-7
TGTGCCAGCAAACAGTGGAGCGGGATTTACGAGCAGTACTTC
CASKQWSGIYEQYF
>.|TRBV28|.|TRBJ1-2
TGTGCCAGCAGTCTCCCTATGGGGTCTAACTATGGCTACACCTTC
CASSLPMGSNYGYTF
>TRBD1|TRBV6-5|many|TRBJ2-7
TGTGCCAGCAGTTACGGGACAGGGGCCTACGAGCAGTACTTC
CASSYGTGAYEQYF